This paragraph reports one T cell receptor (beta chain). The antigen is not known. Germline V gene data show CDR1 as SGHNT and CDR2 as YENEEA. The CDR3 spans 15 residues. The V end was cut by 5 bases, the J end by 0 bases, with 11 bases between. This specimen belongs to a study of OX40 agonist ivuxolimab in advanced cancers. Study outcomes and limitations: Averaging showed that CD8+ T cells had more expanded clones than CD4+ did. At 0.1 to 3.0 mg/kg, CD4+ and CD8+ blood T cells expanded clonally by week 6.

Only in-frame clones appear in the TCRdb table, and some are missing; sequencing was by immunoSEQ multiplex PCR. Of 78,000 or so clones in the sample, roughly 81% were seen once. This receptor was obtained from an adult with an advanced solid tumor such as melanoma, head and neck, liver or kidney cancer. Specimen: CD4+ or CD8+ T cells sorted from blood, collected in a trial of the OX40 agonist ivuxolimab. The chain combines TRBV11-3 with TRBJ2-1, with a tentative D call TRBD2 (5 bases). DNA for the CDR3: TGTGCCAGCAGCCCAGCCGCGGGCTCCTACAATGAGCAGTTCTTC. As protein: CASSPAAGSYNEQFF.